Shown below are 28 T cell receptor beta chains from a single sample sequenced in a study of patients and donors after allogeneic stem cell transplantation. TCRdb independently ran MiXCR on the RT-PCR reads; one entry per CDR3 protein. The sample holds around 7,000 distinct CDR3 sequences; about 13% are singletons and the top ten take 53%. The sample taken for sequencing was blood, either unsorted or a sorted T cell fraction (not recorded which). Every receptor here comes from a human donor who was either an allogeneic HSCT recipient or a stem cell or donor lymphocyte infusion donor (not recorded which). It is not recorded whose cells these are; they may come from a transplant donor.

The gene calls are TRBV18 and TRBJ2-7; D uncertain. V was clipped by 3 bases and J by 0 bases, with 9 bases between them. Germline V gives CDR1 KGHSH, CDR2 LQKENI. This CDR3 spans 14 amino acids. DNA of the CDR3: TGTGCCAGCTCACCGTCGGCCAGCTCCTACGAGCAGTACTTC. Translation: CASSPSASSYEQYF.

This clonotype was recorded a few times. The chain uses TRBV6-4 and TRBJ1-2, with 7 bases fitting TRBD1. V trimming: 8 bases; J trimming: 0 bases; junction bases outside the gene matches: 3. The CDR3 sequence is 13 residues long. The germline CDR1 and CDR2 sequences are MRHNA and SNTAGT. The CDR3 protein is CASRDRANYGYTF. The CDR3 region has the DNA TGTGCCAGCCGGGACAGAGCTAACTATGGCTACACCTTC.

A word on this clonotype: It may be a read error: a sequence one base away is much more abundant. This sequence joins TRBV2 and TRBJ1-1; tentative D call: TRBD1 (5 bases). V lost 3 bases and J lost 6, with 11 bases in between. There are 13 residues in the CDR3. Germline V gene sequence: CDR1 SNHLY, CDR2 FYNNEI. The CDR3 DNA reads as TGTGCCAGCAGTGATAGGGGTTACGCTGAAGCTTTCTTT. It is translated as CASSDRGYAEAFF.

This chain uses TRBV11-2 with TRBJ2-7, with 9 bases matching TRBD1. V was clipped by 4 bases and J by 7 bases; unmatched bases: 5. CDR3 length: 13 residues. From germline, CDR1 is SGHAT and CDR2 FQNNGV. CDR3 residues: CASSWDRVGEQYV. CDR3 nucleotides: TGTGCCAGCAGCTGGGACAGGGTAGGAGAGCAGTACGTC.

In this sample, this clonotype turned up a few times. This sequence joins TRBV3-1 and TRBJ2-2, with D perhaps TRBD1 (6 bases). CDR3 length equals 16 residues. Trimming took off 1 base at V and 0 bases at J, with 9 bases between the two ends. Germline CDR1 LGHDT, CDR2 YNNKEL (reference sequence). The CDR3 nucleotides are TGTGCCAGCAGCCAAGCGGGACAAACGAACACCGGGGAGCTGTTTTTT. Its protein product is CASSQAGQTNTGELFF.

This clonotype was detected ten times or more. J is TRBJ1-2 and V is TRBV15; possible D gene TRBD1, 6 bases. Germline values: CDR1 LNHNV, CDR2 YYDKDF (reference sequence). CDR3 length: 13 residues. V was cut by 4 bases and J by 8 bases, with 14 bases left in between. CDR3: CATSIGQQRGYTF. In DNA, the CDR3 is TGTGCCACCAGCATTGGACAGCAGCGGGGCTACACCTTC.

The table lists this clonotype with a few counts. Written as DNA, the CDR3 is TGCAGTGCCCCGGCTCCTAAGGGGGGGGGAGATACGCAGTATTTT. This encodes CSAPAPKGGGDTQYF. The chain couples TRBV20-1 to TRBJ2-3, with D perhaps matching TRBD2 (7 bases). The V gene's germline CDR1 is DFQATT and CDR2 SNEGSKA (reference sequence). CDR3 length equals 15 residues. The V and J ends lost 6 bases and 5 bases respectively, with 21 bases between them.

This chain links TRBV7-9 with TRBJ2-3, with D tentatively TRBD2 (6 bases). V was pared by 4 bases and J by 1 base, with 12 bases between. CDR1 is SEHNR, CDR2 FQNEAQ, per germline (reference sequence). The CDR3 spans 15 residues. This chain's CDR3 is CASSSGTLRTDTQYF. In DNA, the CDR3 is TGTGCCAGCAGCTCCGGGACTCTCCGCACAGATACGCAGTATTTT.

The chain is built from TRBV7-9 and TRBJ1-1; no definite D call. This CDR3 spans 15 amino acids. V was clipped by 2 bases and J by 4 bases, with 14 bases between them. Germline V gene sequence: CDR1 SEHNR, CDR2 FQNEAQ (reference sequence). The CDR3 loop is CASSLSGLRSTEAFF. The CDR3 DNA sequence: TGTGCCAGCAGCTTAAGTGGCCTTAGAAGCACTGAAGCTTTCTTT.

This clonotype was observed many times. V gene TRBV15 combines with J gene TRBJ2-2; the match to TRBD2 covers 11 bases. Per the germline V gene, CDR1 is LNHNV and CDR2 is YYDKDF (reference sequence). V gave up 3 bases and J gave up 6 bases; unmatched junction bases: 9. The CDR3 contains 17 residues. CDR3 sequence: CATSSGELAGVSGELFF. CDR3 coding DNA: TGTGCCACCAGCAGTGGGGAACTAGCGGGAGTTTCCGGGGAGCTGTTTTTT.

This CDR3 reads CASSLGDLEETQYF. The CDR3 nucleotides are TGTGCCAGCAGCCTCGGGGATCTTGAAGAGACCCAGTACTTC. The chain uses TRBV5-5 and TRBJ2-5, with D maybe TRBD2 (5 bases). The CDR3 runs 14 residues. Trimming shortened V by 4 bases and J by 3 bases, and 13 bases separated the two germline ends. In germline, CDR1 is SGHKS, CDR2 YYEKEE (reference sequence).

This clonotype has ten or more counts. V usage is TRBV7-2 and J usage is TRBJ1-1; 7 nucleotides line up with TRBD1. CDR3 size: 14 residues. V trimming: 5 bases; J trimming: 0 bases; junction bases outside the gene matches: 3. CDR1 is SGHTA and CDR2 is FQGNSA in the germline V gene. The DNA for the CDR3 is TGTGCCAGCAGCACAGGGGCCATGAACACTGAAGCTTTCTTT. Translating it yields CASSTGAMNTEAFF.

This clonotype was counted at least ten times. The chain couples TRBV6-2 or TRBV6-3 to TRBJ1-1; D is unclear. CDR3 length: 17 amino acids. Germline CDR1 reads MNHEY; CDR2 reads SVGEGT. Trimming cost V 0 bases and J 2 bases, with 16 bases left between them. For the CDR3, the DNA is TGTGCCAGCAGTTACTCATCTTTGGCACGGAGAAACACTGAAGCTTTCTTT. Translation gives CASSYSSLARRNTEAFF.

This clonotype showed up many times. It is likely a read error, because the conserved phenylalanine at the end of the CDR3 is missing. The limits of the CDR3 on the DNA are not certain, so only TCRdb's listed CDR3 is given. The chain recombines TRBV29-1 with TRBJ1-1; TRBD1, the D gene given by the table, was not confirmed from the DNA. The CDR3 contains 12 residues when both ends are counted. The germline V gene encodes CDR1 SQVTM and CDR2 ANQGSEA. The CDR3 sequence is CSVEATGKERCL.

This clonotype is medium-sized (0.01 to 0.1%) in the sample. The J gene is TRBJ1-2, the V gene TRBV27; D call uncertain. This CDR3 has 12 residues. Germline-derived CDR1 and CDR2 are MNHEY and SMNVEV (reference sequence). Trimming stripped 5 bases from V and 2 bases from J, with 6 bases between. CDR3: CASSTDNYGYTF. In DNA, the CDR3 is TGTGCCAGCAGTACCGACAACTATGGCTACACCTTC.

This clonotype was counted at least ten times. This chain joins TRBV20-1 and TRBJ2-4, with 8 bases lining up with TRBD1. CDR1 is DFQATT and CDR2 is SNEGSKA in the germline V gene (reference sequence). The CDR3 covers 15 residues. V was clipped by 6 bases and J by 0 bases; unmatched bases: 7. CDR3 nucleotide sequence: TGCAGTGCGGAACAGGGGGATGGAGCCAAAAACATTCAGTACTTC. It translates to CSAEQGDGAKNIQYF.

By share, this clonotype ranks as large. This sequence joins TRBV5-1 and TRBJ2-1; 7 nucleotides align to TRBD1. With V trimmed by 3 bases and J by 1 base, 7 bases remained unmatched. Germline CDR1 reads SGHRS; CDR2 reads YFSETQ. The CDR3 is 16 amino acids. The CDR3: CASSSLTGSSYNEQFF. The CDR3 DNA sequence: TGCGCCAGCAGCTCCTTGACAGGGTCGTCCTACAATGAGCAGTTCTTC.

This clonotype has just a few counts. The chain has TRBV12-5 and TRBJ2-3; D remains unclear. Trimming took 8 bases from V and 4 from J, leaving 13 bases between them. CDR1 is LGHNT, CDR2 FRNRAP, per germline. The CDR3 covers 13 residues. The CDR3 bases are TGTGCTAGTAGCCGGAAAGCAGCAGATACGCAGTATTTT. Protein sequence: CASSRKAADTQYF.

This clonotype has a count of ten or more. J is TRBJ2-2 and V is TRBV7-9; unclear D gene. Looked up from germline, CDR1 is SEHNR and CDR2 is FQNEAQ (reference sequence). The CDR3 sequence is 12 residues long. Trimming pared 5 bases from V and 5 bases from J, leaving 6 bases between. CDR3 DNA sequence: TGTGCCAGCAGCAAAGCGACCGGGGAGCTGTTTTTT. Amino acid sequence: CASSKATGELFF.

By sample fraction, this clonotype is medium-sized. The rearrangement uses TRBV5-1 and TRBJ2-1; 7 bases align to TRBD1. The germline gives CDR1 SGHRS, CDR2 YFSETQ. Losses at the gene ends were 4 bases for V and 7 bases for J; bases not matched to a gene: 11. There are 15 residues in the CDR3. CDR3 sequence reads: CASSRQPGRGNEQFF. The CDR3 coding sequence is TGCGCCAGCAGCAGACAACCAGGCAGGGGGAATGAGCAGTTCTTC.

The chain combines TRBV4-3 with TRBJ1-4; D gene uncertain. This CDR3 is built from 15 residues. V lost 0 bases and J 8 bases, leaving 13 bases between the germline ends. Germline V gene sequence: CDR1 LGHNA, CDR2 YSLEER. The CDR3 DNA reads TGCGCCAGCAGCCAAGATCTGGTGGTTAGGGAAAAACTGTTTTTT. This encodes CASSQDLVVREKLFF.

The chain couples TRBV18 to TRBJ2-5, with D unclear. The CDR3 runs 13 residues. Trimming left V 8 bases short and J 5 bases short, with 15 bases between. Germline loops: CDR1 KGHSH, CDR2 LQKENI. The CDR3 DNA reads as TGTGCCAGCCGCGACACCGGGTACGAGACCCAGTACTTC. Residues: CASRDTGYETQYF.

At least ten counts were recorded for this clonotype. The CDR3 reads CASSQAGGGRRGYTF. Written as DNA, the CDR3 is TGCGCCAGCAGCCAAGCGGGTGGCGGGCGTCGGGGCTACACCTTC. This sequence joins TRBV4-3 and TRBJ1-2; D is ambiguous. The germline V and J ends were trimmed by 1 base and 8 bases, with 17 bases remaining between them. Germline V CDR1 and CDR2: LGHNA, YSLEER. The CDR3 contains 15 residues.

This clonotype was counted only a few times. V usage is TRBV9 and J usage is TRBJ2-1; 9 bases are a match to TRBD2. The J segment lost 4 bases and the V segment lost 3 bases, leaving 2 bases of the junction unmatched. From germline, CDR1 is SGDLS and CDR2 YYNGEE. This CDR3 has 14 residues. CDR3 region: CASSGGLAYNEQFF. The CDR3 region has the DNA TGTGCCAGCAGCGGTGGACTAGCGTACAATGAGCAGTTCTTC.

This clonotype occurred many times. V is TRBV15 and J is TRBJ1-1; D might be TRBD1 (5 bases). The CDR3 length is 12 residues. V gave up 3 bases and J gave up 4 bases, with 6 bases separating them. CDR1 is LNHNV and CDR2 is YYDKDF in the germline V gene (reference sequence). CDR3 nucleotide sequence: TGTGCCACCAGCAGGAGGGGCACTGAAGCTTTCTTT. Protein sequence: CATSRRGTEAFF.

The chain uses TRBV9 and TRBJ2-3; D tentatively fits TRBD1 or TRBD2 (6 bases each). Germline V gene sequence: CDR1 SGDLS, CDR2 YYNGEE. The germline V and J ends were trimmed by 4 bases and 1 base, with 13 bases remaining between them. The CDR3 has 15 residues. CDR3 region: CASSRGASGTDTQYF. The CDR3 DNA reads TGTGCCAGCAGCAGGGGGGCTAGCGGCACAGATACGCAGTATTTT.

This chain uses TRBV10-3 with TRBJ2-1; unclear D gene. V shed 10 bases and J shed 0 bases, with 13 bases lying between them. CDR3 length: 14 amino acids. Per the germline V gene, CDR1 is ENHRY and CDR2 is SYGVKD. The CDR3, as DNA: TGTGCCACCCACGACCAGAGCTCCTACAATGAGCAGTTCTTC. It yields the protein CATHDQSSYNEQFF.

The CDR3 sequence is CASSSGLATGEQFF. CDR3 nucleotide sequence: TGTGCCAGCTCCTCAGGACTAGCTACCGGTGAGCAGTTCTTC. The V gene is TRBV2, the J gene TRBJ2-1; 8 bases are a match to TRBD2. The CDR3 has 14 residues. The junction had 12 bases not matched to a gene; V was cut back by 8 bases and J by 9 bases. Germline CDR1 is SNHLY and CDR2 is FYNNEI. The entire variable domain, with the rest obtained from reference TRBV2 and TRBJ2-1, is as follows: EPEVTQTPSHQVTQMGQEVILRCVPISNHLYFYWYRQILGQKVEFLVSFYNNEISEKSEIFDDQFSVERPDGSNFTLKIRSTKLEDSAMYFCASSSGLATGEQFFGPGTRLTVL.